This T cell receptor (beta chain) was documented in a study of blood T cell repertoires in COVID-19 (dated by TCRdb to 2018 to 2020). About the study as a whole: Samples covering the acute and convalescent phases of COVID-19 were provided by collaborators in the United States, Italy and Spain. Nearly every sample came with metadata listing a de-identified subject ID, COVID-19 status, age in years and sex. Samples were obtained from the ongoing ImmuneRACE study (first 160 participants) and from over a thousand subjects provided by 6 global collaborators. The material from the prospective study consisted of cDNA or gDNA derived from T cells, B-cell-depleted T cells, or PBMCs. The repertoires were made available in a free public database intended to serve as a resource for research on the immune response to SARS-CoV-2. Subjects who had been exposed to COVID-19, were actively infected with it, or had recovered from it provided the deeply sampled blood TCRbeta repertoires that made up the dataset. Where available, HLA class I and class II types were obtained from metadata supplied by the sample provider rather than from assay-based typing. Study-wide findings and limitations: How much clinical and demographic metadata was included differed by source and by participant, and the metadata was provided uncurated.

Concerning this clone itself: Its antigen is still unknown. Base qualities are not recorded, but no much larger clone differs from it by a single base.

TCRbeta CDR3 regions were amplified from genomic DNA using the immunoSEQ Assay, a bias-controlled multiplex PCR. The original pipeline was this. The number of nucleated cells in each sample was estimated from the amplification of reference gene primers within the assay. To quantify the absolute abundance of each unique TCRbeta CDR3 rearrangement, sequence reads were collapsed and filtered. For each sample, productive Simpson clonality was calculated by taking the square root of Simpson's diversity index across productive rearrangements. Not all clones reach the TCRdb copy of this immuneACCESS table, which keeps in-frame sequences only. Checked studies attribute under half of the gap to unresolved V genes and leave the rest unexplained. Clone size and V and J calls were adopted from that table, with D and trimming inferred from the DNA. The sample table records nearly 110,000 clones; approximately 80% of these occur just once. The top ten clones comprise 14% of the sample.

The germline V gene supplies CDR1 SQVTM and CDR2 ANQGSEA. At the junction V is shortened by 7 bases and J by 4 bases; bases outside the gene matches: 5. The CDR3 holds 13 amino acids from the cysteine to the phenylalanine. CDR3 DNA only is kept here, 39 bases in frame from base 1. Each collaborating institution followed its own protocols to collect whole blood in K2EDTA tubes. For TCRbeta analysis, collaborator samples were shipped as frozen whole blood, as isolated PBMCs, or as DNA extracted from either sample type. Sequenced material: peripheral blood. The chain is encoded by TRBV29-1 joined to TRBJ2-3, with 10 bases aligning to TRBD1. The receptor was derived from a woman aged 55-70 years with acute or convalescent COVID-19. For the CDR3, the sequence is CSAGTGEADTQYF. The base sequence is TGCAGCGCCGGGACAGGGGAAGCAGATACGCAGTATTTT.